This TCR beta chain stems from a study of T cell repertoires in cytomegalovirus infection. At the level of the study: Signatures in public TCR beta sequences pointed to both CMV infection and matching HLA type. Overall study results and limits: Identification of carriers of CMV plus the relevant HLA was achieved through cumulative public TCR beta family frequency. Ex vivo, HLA-C-restricted CMV-specific TCR beta clonotypes prevailed over the rest of the response.

TCRdb re-called the reads with MiXCR, one entry per CDR3 protein. The repertoire holds about 600,000 distinct CDR3 sequences, with around 24% as singletons. V dropped 4 bases and J dropped 3; count of bases not matched to a gene: 6. Germline CDR1 is MNHNY and CDR2 is SVGAGI (reference sequence). The CDR3 spans 15 residues. With respect to this clonotype: Its antigen is not known.

J is TRBJ2-5 and V is TRBV6-6; the match to TRBD2 covers 9 bases. The source material was CD8+ T cells from PBMCs. This clonotype was sampled from a human donor in good health (CMV status not recorded). Some clones in this sample may be carry-over from other donors' samples. The CDR3 is CASSSRGGAKETQYF. CDR3 sequence (DNA): TGTGCCAGCAGTTCGCGCGGGGGGGCGAAAGAGACCCAGTACTTC.